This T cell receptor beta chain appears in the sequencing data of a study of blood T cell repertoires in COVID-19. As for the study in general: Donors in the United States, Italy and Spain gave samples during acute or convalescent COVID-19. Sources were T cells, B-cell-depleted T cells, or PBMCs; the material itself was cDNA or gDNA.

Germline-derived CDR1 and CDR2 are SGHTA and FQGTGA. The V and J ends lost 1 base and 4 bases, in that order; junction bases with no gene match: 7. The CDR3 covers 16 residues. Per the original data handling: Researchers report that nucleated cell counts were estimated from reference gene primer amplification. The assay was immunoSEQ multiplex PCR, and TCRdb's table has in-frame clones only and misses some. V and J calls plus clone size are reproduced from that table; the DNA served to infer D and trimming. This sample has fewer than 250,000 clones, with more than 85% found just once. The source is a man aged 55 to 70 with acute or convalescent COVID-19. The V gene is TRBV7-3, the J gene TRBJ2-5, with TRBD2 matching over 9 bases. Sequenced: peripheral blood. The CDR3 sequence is CASSLKGQRGVETQYF. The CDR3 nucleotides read TGTGCCAGCAGCTTAAAGGGCCAGCGGGGGGTAGAGACCCAGTACTTC.